This record concerns one TCR beta chain sequence. The antigen is unknown. This entry comes from a study of cytomegalovirus exposure and HLA in healthy donors. Study findings and constraints: Under in vitro conditions, a few CMV-associated chains were confirmed as specific for CMV antigens. Reports credit the classifier with highly specific, highly sensitive diagnosis of cytomegalovirus status.

The germline gives CDR1 SQVTM, CDR2 ANQGSEA. V shed 3 bases and J shed 7 bases, with 12 bases lying between them. The CDR3 spans 13 residues. Clones were sequenced by immunoSEQ multiplex PCR, and TCRdb holds only the in-frame ones, with some missing. The repertoire consists of a few hundred thousand clones, with roughly 87% occurring once and the leading ten covering 9.5% to 15%. The donors were part of the approximately 130-subject validation cohort, which stood apart from the roughly 730-subject first cohort. The chain carries TRBV29-1 and TRBJ2-2; a weak D match, TRBD2 (5 bases). This clonotype originated in a man aged 18 to 30 in good health and CMV-seropositive. Sequencing was done on a sample of PBMCs. The CDR3 region is CSVEGPADGELFF. CDR3 sequence (DNA): TGCAGCGTTGAGGGTCCAGCGGACGGGGAGCTGTTTTTT.